This T cell receptor beta chain was obtained from a study of T cells in Graves' hyperthyroidism and ophthalmopathy. Comments on this clonotype: Its antigen is still unknown.

Points from the study as a whole: Most clonotypes expanded in the thyroid (above 0.001) were also present in blood.

RNA transcripts gave rise to amplified TCR beta CDR3 regions. The HTBI primer set served for first-round RT-PCR of the TCR CDR3. TCRdb ran MiXCR on the multiplex PCR reads and lists one entry per CDR3 protein. The sample has a few hundred thousand distinct CDR3 sequences; roughly 50% are singletons. The V end was cut by 6 bases, the J end by 5 bases, with 7 bases between. This CDR3 has 11 residues. Germline CDR1 is MNHNS and CDR2 is SASEGT. The sequenced material came from peripheral blood or thyroid tissue (not recorded which). The receptor's source is a woman aged 18-29 years with Graves' hyperthyroidism. The chain has TRBV6-1 and TRBJ2-5; D is undetermined. CDR3 sequence (DNA): TGTGCCAGCAGAGTTGTGGAGACCCAGTACTTC. Translating gives CASRVVETQYF.